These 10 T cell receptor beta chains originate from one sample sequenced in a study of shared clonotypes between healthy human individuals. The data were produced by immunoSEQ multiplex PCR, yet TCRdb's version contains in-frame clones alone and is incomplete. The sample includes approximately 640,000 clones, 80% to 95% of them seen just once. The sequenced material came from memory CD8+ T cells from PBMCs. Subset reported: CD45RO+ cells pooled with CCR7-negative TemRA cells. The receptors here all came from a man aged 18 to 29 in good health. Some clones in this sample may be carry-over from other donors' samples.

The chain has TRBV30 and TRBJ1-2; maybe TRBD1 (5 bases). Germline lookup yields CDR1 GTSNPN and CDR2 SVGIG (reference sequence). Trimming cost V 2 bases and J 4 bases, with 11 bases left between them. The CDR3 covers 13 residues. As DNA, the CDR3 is TGTGCCTGGAGTCCAGGGACCGCCTATGGCTACACCTTC. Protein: CAWSPGTAYGYTF.

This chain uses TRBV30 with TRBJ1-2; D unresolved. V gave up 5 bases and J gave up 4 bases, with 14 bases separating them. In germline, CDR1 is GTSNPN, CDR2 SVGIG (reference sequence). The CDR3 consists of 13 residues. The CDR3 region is CAWWRRVIYGYTF. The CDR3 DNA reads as TGTGCCTGGTGGCGGAGAGTCATCTATGGCTACACCTTC.

CDR3 amino acids: CASSQDRTTHNEQFF. CDR3 sequence (DNA): TGCGCCAGCAGCCAAGATCGTACTACTCACAATGAGCAGTTCTTC. This sequence joins TRBV4-3 and TRBJ2-1, with D unclear. Trimming left V 0 bases short and J 5 bases short, with 11 bases between. Germline lookup yields CDR1 LGHNA and CDR2 YSLEER. CDR3 size: 15 residues.

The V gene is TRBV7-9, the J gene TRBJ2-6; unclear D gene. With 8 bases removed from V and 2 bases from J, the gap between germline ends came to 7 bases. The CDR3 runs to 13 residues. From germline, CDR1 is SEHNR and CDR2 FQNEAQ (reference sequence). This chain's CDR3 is CASLVPGANVLTF. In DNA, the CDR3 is TGTGCCAGCTTGGTCCCTGGGGCCAACGTCCTGACTTTC.

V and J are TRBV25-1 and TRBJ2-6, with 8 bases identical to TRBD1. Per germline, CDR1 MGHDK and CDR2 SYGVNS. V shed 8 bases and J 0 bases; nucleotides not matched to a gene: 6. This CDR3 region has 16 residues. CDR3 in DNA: TGTGCCAGCGCCGAGGACAGGGTCTCTGGGGCCAACGTCCTGACTTTC. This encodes CASAEDRVSGANVLTF.

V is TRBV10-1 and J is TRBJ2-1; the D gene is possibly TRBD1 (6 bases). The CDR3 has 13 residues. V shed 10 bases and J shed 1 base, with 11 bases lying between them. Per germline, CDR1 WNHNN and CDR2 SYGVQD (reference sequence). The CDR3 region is CANTQGSYNEQFF. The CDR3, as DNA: TGCGCCAACACACAGGGATCCTACAATGAGCAGTTCTTC.

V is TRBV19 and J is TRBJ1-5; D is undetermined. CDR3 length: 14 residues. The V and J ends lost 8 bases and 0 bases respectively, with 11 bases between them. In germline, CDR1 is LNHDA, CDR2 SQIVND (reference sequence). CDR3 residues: CASSSENSNQPQHF. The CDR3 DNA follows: TGTGCCAGTTCCTCAGAGAATAGCAATCAGCCCCAGCATTTT.

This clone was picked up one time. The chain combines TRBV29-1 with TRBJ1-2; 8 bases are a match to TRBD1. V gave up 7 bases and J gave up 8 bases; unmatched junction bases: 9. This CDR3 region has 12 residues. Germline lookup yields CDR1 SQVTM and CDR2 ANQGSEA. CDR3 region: CSADRGGSGYTF. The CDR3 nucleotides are TGCAGCGCTGACAGGGGAGGGAGCGGCTACACCTTC. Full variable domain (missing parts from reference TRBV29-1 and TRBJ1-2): SAVISQKPSRDICQRGTSLTIQCQVDSQVTMMFWYRQQPGQSLTLIATANQGSEATYESGFVIDKFPISRPNLTFSTLTVSNMSPEDSSIYLCSADRGGSGYTFGSGTRLTVV.

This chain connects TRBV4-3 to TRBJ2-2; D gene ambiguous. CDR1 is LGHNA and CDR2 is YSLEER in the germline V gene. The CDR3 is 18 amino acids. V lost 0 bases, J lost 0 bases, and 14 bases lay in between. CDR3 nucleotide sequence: TGCGCCAGCAGCCAAGATCCTCTTGGACCCGCGAACACCGGGGAGCTGTTTTTT. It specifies CASSQDPLGPANTGELFF.

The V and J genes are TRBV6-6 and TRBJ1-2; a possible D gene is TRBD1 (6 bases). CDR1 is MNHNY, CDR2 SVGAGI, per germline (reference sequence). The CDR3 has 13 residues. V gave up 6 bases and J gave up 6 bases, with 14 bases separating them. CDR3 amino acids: CASRDRGPDGYTF. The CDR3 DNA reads TGTGCCAGCAGGGACAGAGGGCCGGATGGCTACACCTTC.